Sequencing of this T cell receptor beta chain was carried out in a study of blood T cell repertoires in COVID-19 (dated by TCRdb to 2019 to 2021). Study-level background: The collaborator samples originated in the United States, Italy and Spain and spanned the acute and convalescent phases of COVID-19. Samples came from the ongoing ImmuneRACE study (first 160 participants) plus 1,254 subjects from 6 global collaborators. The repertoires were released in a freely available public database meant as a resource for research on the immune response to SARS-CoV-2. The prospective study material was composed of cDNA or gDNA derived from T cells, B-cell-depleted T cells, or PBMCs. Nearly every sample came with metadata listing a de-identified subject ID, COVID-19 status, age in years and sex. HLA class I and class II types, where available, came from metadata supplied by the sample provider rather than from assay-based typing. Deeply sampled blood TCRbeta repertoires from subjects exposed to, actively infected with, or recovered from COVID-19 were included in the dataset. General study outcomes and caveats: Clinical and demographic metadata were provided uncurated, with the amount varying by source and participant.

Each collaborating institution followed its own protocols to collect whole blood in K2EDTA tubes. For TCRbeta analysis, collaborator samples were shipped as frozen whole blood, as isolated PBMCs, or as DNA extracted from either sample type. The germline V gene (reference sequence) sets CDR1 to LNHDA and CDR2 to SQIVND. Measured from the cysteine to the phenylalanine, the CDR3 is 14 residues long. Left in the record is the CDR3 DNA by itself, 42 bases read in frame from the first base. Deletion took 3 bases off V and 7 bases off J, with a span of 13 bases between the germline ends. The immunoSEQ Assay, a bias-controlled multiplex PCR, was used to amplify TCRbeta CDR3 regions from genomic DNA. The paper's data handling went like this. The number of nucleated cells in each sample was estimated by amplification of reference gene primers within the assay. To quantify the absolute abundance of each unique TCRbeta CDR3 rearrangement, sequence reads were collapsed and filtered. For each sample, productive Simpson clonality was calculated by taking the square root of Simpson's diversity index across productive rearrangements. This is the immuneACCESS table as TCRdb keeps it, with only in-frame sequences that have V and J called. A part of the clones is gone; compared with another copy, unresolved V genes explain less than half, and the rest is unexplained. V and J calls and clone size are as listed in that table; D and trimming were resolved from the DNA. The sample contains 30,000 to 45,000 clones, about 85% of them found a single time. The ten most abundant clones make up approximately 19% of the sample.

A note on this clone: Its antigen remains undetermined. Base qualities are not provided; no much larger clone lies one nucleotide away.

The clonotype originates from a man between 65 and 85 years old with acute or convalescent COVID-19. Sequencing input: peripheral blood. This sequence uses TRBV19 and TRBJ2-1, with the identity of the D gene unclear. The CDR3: CASSIETAQNEQFF. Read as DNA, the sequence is TGTGCCAGTAGTATCGAGACTGCTCAGAATGAGCAGTTCTTC.